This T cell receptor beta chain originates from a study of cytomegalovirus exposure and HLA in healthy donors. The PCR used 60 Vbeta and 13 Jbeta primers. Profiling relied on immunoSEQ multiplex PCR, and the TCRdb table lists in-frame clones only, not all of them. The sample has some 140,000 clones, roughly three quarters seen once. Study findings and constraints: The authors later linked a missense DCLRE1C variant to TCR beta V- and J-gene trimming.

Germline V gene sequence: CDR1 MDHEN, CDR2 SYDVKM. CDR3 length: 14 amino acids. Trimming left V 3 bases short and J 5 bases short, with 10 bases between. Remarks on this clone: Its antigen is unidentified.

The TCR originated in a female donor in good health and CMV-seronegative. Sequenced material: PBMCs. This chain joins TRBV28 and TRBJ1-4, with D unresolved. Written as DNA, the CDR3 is TGTGCCAGCAGTTTCCAGTCAATCAATGAAAAACTGTTTTTT. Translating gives CASSFQSINEKLFF. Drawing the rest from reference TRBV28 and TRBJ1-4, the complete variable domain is DVKVTQSSRYLVKRTGEKVFLECVQDMDHENMFWYRQDPGLGLRLIYFSYDVKMKEKGDIPEGYSVSREKKERFSLILESASTNQTSMYLCASSFQSINEKLFFGSGTQLSVL.